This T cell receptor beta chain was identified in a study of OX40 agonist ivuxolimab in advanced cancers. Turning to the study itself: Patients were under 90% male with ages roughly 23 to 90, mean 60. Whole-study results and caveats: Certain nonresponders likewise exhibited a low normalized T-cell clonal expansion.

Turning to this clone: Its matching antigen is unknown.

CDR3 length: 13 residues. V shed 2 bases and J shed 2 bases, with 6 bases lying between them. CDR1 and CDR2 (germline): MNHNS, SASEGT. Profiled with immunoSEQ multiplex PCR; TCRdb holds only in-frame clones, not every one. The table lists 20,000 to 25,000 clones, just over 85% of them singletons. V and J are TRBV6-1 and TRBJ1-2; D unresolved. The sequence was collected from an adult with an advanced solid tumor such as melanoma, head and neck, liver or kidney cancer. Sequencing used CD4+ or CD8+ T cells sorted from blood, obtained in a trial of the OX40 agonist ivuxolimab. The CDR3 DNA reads TGTGCCAGCAGTGAATTGGGGAACTATGGCTACACCTTC. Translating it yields CASSELGNYGYTF.